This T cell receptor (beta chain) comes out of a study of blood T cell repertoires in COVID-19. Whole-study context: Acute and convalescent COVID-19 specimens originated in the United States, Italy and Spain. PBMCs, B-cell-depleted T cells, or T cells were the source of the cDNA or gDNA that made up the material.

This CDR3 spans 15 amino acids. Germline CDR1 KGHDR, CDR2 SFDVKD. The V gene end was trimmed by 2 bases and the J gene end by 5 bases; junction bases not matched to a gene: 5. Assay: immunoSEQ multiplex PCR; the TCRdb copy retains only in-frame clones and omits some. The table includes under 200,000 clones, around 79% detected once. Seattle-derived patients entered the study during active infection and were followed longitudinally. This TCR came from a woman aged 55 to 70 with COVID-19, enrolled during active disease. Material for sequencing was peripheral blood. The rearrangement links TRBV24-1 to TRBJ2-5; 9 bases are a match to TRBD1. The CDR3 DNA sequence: TGTGCCACCAGTGATTCCGGGACAGGGAAGGAGACCCAGTACTTC. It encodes CATSDSGTGKETQYF.